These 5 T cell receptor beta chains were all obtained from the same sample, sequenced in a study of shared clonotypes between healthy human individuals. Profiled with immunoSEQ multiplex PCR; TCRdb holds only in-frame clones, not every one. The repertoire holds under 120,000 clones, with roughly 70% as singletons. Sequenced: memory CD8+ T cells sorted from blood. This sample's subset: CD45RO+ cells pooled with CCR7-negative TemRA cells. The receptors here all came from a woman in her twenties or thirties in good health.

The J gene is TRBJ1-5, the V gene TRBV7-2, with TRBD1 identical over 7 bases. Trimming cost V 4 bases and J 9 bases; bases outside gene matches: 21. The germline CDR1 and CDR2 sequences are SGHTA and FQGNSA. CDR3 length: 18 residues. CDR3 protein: CASSSHRGRLVPFGPQHF. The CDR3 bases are TGTGCCAGCAGCTCCCACAGGGGCCGTTTGGTGCCTTTCGGGCCCCAGCATTTT.

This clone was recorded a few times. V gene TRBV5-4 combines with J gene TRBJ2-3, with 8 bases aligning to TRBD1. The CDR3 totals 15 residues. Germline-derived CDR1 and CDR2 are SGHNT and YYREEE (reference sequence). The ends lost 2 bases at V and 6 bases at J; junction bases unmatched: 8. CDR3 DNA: TGTGCCAGCAGCTTACCCGGACAGGGACCCGATACGCAGTATTTT. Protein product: CASSLPGQGPDTQYF.

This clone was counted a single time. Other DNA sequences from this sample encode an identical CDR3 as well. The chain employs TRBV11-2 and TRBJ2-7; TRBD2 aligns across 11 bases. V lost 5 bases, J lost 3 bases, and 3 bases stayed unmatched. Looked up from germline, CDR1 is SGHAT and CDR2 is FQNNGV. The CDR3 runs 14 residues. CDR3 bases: TGTGCCAGCAGCCAACTAGCGGGAGTCTACGAGCAGTACTTC. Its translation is CASSQLAGVYEQYF.

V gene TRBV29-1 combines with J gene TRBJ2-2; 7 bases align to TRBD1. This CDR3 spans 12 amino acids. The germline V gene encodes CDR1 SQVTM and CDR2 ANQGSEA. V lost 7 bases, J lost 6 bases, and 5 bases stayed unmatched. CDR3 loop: CSATGYPGELFF. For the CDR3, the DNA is TGCAGCGCGACAGGGTATCCCGGGGAGCTGTTTTTT.

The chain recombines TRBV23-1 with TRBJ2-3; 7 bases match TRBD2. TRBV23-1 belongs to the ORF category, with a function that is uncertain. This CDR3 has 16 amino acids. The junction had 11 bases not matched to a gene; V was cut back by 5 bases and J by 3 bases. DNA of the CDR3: TGCGCCAGCAGTAAGCCCCCTAGCGGTCAAACAGATACGCAGTATTTT. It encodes CASSKPPSGQTDTQYF.